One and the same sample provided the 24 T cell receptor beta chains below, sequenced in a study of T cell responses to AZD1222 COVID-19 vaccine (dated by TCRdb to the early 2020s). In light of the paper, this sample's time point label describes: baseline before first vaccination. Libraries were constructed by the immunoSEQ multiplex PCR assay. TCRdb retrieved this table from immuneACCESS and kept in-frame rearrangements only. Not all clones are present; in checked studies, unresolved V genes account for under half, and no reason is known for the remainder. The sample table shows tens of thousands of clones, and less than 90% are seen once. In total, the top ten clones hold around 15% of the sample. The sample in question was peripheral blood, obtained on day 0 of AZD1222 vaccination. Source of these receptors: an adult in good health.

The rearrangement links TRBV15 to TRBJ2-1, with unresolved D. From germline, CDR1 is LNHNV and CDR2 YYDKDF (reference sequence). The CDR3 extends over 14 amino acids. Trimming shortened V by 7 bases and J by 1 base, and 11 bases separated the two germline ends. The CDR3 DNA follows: TGTGCCACCACCCACGAGGTATCCTACAATGAGCAGTTCTTC. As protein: CATTHEVSYNEQFF.

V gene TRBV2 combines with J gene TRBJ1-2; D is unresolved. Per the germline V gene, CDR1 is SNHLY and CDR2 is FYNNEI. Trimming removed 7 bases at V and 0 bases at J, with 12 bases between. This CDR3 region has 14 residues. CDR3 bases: TGTGCCAGCAAAGAGGGAACTACTAACTATGGCTACACCTTC. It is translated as CASKEGTTNYGYTF.

CDR3 amino acids: CASSQAASGTEAFF. CDR3 nucleotide sequence: TGTGCCAGCAGCCAAGCCGCGAGTGGCACTGAAGCTTTCTTT. The V and J genes are TRBV4-2 and TRBJ1-1; D unclear. This CDR3 contains 14 residues. The V end lost 1 base, the J end lost 4 bases, and 10 bases lay between the germline ends. The germline CDR1 and CDR2 sequences are LGHNA and YNFKEQ.

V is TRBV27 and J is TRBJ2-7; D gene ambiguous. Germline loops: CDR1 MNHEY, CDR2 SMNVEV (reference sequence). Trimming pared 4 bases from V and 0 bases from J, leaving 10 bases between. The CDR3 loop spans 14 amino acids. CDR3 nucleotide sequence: TGTGCCAGCAGTTCGGTCCCCAGCTCCTACGAGCAGTACTTC. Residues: CASSSVPSSYEQYF.

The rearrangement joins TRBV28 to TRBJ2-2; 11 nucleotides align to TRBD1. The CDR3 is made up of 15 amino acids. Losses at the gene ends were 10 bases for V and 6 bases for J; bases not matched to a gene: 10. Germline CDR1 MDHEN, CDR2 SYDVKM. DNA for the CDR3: TGTGCCATACCAGAGGACAGGGGGCCGCCCGGGGAGCTGTTTTTT. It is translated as CAIPEDRGPPGELFF.

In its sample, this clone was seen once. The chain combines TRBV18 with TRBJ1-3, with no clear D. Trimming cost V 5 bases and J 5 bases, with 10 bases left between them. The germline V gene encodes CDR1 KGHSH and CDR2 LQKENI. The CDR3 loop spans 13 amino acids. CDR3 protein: CASSSGSRNTIYF. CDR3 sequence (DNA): TGTGCCAGCTCATCGGGGAGCCGAAACACCATATATTTT. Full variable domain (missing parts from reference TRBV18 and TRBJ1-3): NAGVMQNPRHLVRRRGQEARLRCSPMKGHSHVYWYRQLPEEGLKFMVYLQKENIIDESGMPKERFSAEFPKEGPSILRIQQVVRGDSAAYFCASSSGSRNTIYFGEGSWLTVV.

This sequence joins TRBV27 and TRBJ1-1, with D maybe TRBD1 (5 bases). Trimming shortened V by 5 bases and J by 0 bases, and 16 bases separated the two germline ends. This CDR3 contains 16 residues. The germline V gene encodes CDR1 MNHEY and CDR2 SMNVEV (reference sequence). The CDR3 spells CASSEDRGLMNTEAFF. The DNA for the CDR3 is TGTGCCAGCAGTGAAGACCGGGGCCTCATGAACACTGAAGCTTTCTTT.

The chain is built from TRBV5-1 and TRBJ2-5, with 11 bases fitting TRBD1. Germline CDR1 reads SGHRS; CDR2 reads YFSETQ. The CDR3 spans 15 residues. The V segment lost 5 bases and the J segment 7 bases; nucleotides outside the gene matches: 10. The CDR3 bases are TGCGCCAGCAGTTCAAAAGGGACAGGGGGAGCGACCCAGTACTTC. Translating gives CASSSKGTGGATQYF.

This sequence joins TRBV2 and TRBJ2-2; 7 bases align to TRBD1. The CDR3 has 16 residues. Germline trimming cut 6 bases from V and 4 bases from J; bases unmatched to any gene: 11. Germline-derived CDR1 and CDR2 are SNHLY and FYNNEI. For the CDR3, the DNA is TGTGCCAGCAGGGGGGCAGGGGGTATTACCACCGGGGAGCTGTTTTTT. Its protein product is CASRGAGGITTGELFF. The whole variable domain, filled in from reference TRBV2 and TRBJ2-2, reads EPEVTQTPSHQVTQMGQEVILRCVPISNHLYFYWYRQILGQKVEFLVSFYNNEISEKSEIFDDQFSVERPDGSNFTLKIRSTKLEDSAMYFCASRGAGGITTGELFFGEGSRLTVL.

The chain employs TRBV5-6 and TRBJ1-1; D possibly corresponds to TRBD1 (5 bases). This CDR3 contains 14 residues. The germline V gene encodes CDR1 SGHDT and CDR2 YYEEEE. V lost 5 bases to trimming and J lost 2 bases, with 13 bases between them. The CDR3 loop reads CASREGGGNTEAFF. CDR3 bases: TGTGCCAGCAGGGAAGGTGGGGGTAACACTGAAGCTTTCTTT.

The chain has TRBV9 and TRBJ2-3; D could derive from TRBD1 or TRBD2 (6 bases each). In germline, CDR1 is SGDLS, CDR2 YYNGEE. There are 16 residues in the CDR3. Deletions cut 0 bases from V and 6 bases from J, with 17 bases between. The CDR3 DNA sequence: TGTGCCAGCAGCGTAGGACCCCGGGGGCCCCAGGATACGCAGTATTTT. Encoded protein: CASSVGPRGPQDTQYF.

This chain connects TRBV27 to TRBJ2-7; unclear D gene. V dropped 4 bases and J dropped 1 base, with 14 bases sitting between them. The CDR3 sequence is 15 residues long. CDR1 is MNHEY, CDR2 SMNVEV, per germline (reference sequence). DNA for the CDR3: TGTGCCAGCAGTTCGGCCGTTTCATATTCCTACGAGCAGTACTTC. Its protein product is CASSSAVSYSYEQYF.

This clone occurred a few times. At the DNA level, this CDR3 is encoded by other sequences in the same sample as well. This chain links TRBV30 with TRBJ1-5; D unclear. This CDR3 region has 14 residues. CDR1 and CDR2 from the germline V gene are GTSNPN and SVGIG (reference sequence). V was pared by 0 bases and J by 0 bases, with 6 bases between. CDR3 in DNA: TGTGCCTGGAGTGTAGGCTATAGCAATCAGCCCCAGCATTTT. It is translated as CAWSVGYSNQPQHF.

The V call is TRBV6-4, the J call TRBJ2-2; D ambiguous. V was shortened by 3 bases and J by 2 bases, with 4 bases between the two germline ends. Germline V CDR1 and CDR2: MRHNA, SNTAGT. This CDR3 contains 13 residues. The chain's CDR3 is CASSEDNTGELFF. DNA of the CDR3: TGTGCCAGCAGTGAGGACAACACCGGGGAGCTGTTTTTT.

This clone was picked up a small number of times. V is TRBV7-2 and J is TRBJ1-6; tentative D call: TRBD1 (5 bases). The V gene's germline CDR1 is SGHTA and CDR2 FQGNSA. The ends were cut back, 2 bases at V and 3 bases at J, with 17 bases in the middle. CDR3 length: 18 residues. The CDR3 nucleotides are TGTGCCAGCAGCTTATGGCGGACGGGGGAAGGCTATAATTCACCCCTCCACTTT. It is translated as CASSLWRTGEGYNSPLHF.

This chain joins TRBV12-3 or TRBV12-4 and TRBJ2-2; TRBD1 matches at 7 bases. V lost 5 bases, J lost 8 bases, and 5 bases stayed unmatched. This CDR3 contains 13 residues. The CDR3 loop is CASSTNRGGELFF. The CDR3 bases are TGTGCCAGCAGTACAAACAGGGGAGGGGAGCTGTTTTTT.

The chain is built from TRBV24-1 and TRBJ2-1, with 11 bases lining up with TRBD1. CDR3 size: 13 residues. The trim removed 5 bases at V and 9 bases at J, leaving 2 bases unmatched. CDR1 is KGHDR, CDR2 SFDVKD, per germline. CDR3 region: CATSGTGGLEQFF. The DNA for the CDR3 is TGTGCCACCAGTGGGACAGGGGGCCTTGAGCAGTTCTTC.

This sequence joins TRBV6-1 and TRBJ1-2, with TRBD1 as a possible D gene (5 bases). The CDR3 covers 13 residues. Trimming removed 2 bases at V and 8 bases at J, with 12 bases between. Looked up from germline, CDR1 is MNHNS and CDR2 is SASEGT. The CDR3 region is CASSETGAGGYTF. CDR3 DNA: TGTGCCAGCAGTGAAACTGGGGCAGGAGGCTACACCTTC.

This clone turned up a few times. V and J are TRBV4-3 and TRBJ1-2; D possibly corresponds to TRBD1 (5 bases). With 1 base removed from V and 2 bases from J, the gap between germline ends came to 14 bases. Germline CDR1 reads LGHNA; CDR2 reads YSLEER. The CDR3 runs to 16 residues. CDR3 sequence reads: CASSQGQYFTNYGYTF. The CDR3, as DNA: TGCGCCAGCAGCCAAGGACAGTACTTTACCAACTATGGCTACACCTTC.

CDR3 sequence: CASSIDRSGHQPQHF. In DNA form, the CDR3 reads TGTGCCAGTAGTATAGATCGTAGTGGGCATCAGCCCCAGCATTTT. V usage is TRBV19 and J usage is TRBJ1-5; D gene uncertain. Germline V gene sequence: CDR1 LNHDA, CDR2 SQIVND (reference sequence). CDR3 size: 15 residues. V lost 0 bases and J lost 5, with 11 bases in between.

The CDR3 bases are TGTGCCAGCAGCCAGGGGGGTCCCCAGCATTTT. It encodes CASSQGGPQHF. The chain carries TRBV4-2 and TRBJ1-5; D perhaps matches TRBD1 (5 bases). V was trimmed by 3 bases and J by 10 bases, leaving 7 bases between them. This CDR3 comprises 11 residues. The germline V gene has CDR1 LGHNA and CDR2 YNFKEQ.

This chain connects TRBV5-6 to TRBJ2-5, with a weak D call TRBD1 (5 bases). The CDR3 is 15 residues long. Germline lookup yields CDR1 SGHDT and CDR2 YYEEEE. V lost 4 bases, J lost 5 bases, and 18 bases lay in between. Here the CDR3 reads CASSLTPRDEETQYF. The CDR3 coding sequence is TGTGCCAGCAGCCTAACACCCAGGGATGAGGAGACCCAGTACTTC.

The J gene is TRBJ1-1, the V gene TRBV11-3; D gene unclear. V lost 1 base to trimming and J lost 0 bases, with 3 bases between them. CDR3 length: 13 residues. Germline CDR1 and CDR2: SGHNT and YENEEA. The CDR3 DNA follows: TGTGCCAGCAGCTTAGCGTTGAACACTGAAGCTTTCTTT. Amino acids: CASSLALNTEAFF.

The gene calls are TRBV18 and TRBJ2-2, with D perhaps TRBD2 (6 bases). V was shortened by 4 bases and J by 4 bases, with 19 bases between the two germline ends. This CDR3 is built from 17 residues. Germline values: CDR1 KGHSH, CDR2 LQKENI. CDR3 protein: CASSLGAPGLFTGELFF. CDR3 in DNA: TGTGCCAGCTCACTAGGGGCGCCGGGACTGTTCACCGGGGAGCTGTTTTTT.